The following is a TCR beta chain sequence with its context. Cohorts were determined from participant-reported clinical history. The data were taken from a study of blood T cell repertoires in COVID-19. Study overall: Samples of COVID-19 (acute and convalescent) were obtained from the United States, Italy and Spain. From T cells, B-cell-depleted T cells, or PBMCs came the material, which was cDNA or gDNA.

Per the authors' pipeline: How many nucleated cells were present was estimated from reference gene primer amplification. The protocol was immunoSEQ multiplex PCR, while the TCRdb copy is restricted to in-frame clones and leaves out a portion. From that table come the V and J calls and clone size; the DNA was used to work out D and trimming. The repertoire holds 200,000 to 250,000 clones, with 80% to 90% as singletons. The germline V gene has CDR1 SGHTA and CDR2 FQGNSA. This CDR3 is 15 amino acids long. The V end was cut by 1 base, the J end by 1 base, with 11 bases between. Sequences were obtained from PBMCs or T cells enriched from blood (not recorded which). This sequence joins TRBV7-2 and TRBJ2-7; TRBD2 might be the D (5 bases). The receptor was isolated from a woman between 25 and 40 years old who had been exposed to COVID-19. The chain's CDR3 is CASSLVASRSYEQYF. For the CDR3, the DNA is TGTGCCAGCAGCTTAGTCGCTAGCAGATCCTACGAGCAGTACTTC.